The TCR beta chain under discussion was sequenced for a study of B cell selection in AIRE deficiency. Study results and caveats: Shared Treg sequences had shorter CDR3s, biased toward rearrangements with few non-templated insertions. About 30.6% of healthy-donor shared Treg TCRbeta sequences appeared in patient Tconv cells.

A remark on this clone: Its antigen is unidentified.

The CDR3 is 13 residues long. CDR1 is LNHDA and CDR2 is SQIVND in the germline V gene (reference sequence). Germline trimming cut 4 bases from V and 10 bases from J; bases unmatched to any gene: 6. Source study methods: Treg pools: around 56,000 distinct patient, 9.56x10^4 donor TCRbeta sequences. Profiled with immunoSEQ multiplex PCR; TCRdb holds only in-frame clones, not every one. That table is the source of V, J and clone size, and D and trimming were worked out from the DNA. Counted here are roughly 22,000 clones, 85% to 95% occurring once; the ten biggest clones make up just under 2%. Sorted regulatory T cells were CD4-positive, CD25-high and CD127-low or negative.

The sample consisted of Tregs sorted from PBMCs. This sequence was found in a human donor with AIRE deficiency. The rearrangement links TRBV19 to TRBJ2-1; TRBD2 matches 8 bases. In DNA, the CDR3 is TGTGCCAGTAGTAAGACTAGCGTGGGCGAGCAGTTCTTC. Translating it yields CASSKTSVGEQFF.